This record concerns one TCR beta chain sequence. Profiled with immunoSEQ multiplex PCR; TCRdb holds only in-frame clones, not every one. The sample consists of about 280,000 clones, approximately 85% of them appearing once. The data were obtained in a study of blood T cell repertoires in COVID-19. Study context: Samples of COVID-19 (acute and convalescent) were obtained from the United States, Italy and Spain.

The source of this sequence is a man aged 45 to 65 with active or convalescent COVID-19. Specimen: peripheral blood.

The CDR3, as DNA: TGTGCCAGCAGCACCCGGGGGAGGACTAATGAAAAACTGTTTTTT. Its protein product is CASSTRGRTNEKLFF. The chain is built from TRBV5-6 and TRBJ1-4, with D perhaps TRBD1 (5 bases). Trimming removed 4 bases from V and 2 bases from J, with 12 bases in between. Per germline, CDR1 SGHDT and CDR2 YYEEEE. This CDR3 spans 15 amino acids.